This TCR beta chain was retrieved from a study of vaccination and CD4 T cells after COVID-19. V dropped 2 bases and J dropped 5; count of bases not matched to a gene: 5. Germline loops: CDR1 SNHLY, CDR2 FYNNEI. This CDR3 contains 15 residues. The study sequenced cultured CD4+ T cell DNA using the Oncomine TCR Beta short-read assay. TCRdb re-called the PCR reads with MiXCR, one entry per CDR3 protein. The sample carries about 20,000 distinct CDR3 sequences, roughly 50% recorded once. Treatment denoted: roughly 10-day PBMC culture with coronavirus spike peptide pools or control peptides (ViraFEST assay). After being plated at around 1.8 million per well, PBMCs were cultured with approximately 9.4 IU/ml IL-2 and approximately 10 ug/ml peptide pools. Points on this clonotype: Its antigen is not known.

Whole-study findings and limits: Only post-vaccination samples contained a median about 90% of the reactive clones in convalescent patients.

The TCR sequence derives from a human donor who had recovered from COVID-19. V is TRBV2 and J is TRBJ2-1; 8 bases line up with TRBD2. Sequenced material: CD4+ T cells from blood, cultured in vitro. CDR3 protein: CASSELGLDNNEQFF. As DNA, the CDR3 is TGTGCCAGCAGTGAACTGGGACTAGACAACAATGAGCAGTTCTTC. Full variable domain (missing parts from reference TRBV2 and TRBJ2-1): EPEVTQTPSHQVTQMGQEVILRCVPISNHLYFYWYRQILGQKVEFLVSFYNNEISEKSEIFDDQFSVERPDGSNFTLKIRSTKLEDSAMYFCASSELGLDNNEQFFGPGTRLTVL.